The rows below give T cell receptor beta chains drawn from one sample of a study of CD8 T cells in Susac syndrome. TCRdb processed the immunoSEQ multiplex PCR reads anew with MiXCR; each CDR3 protein has one entry. This table holds around 150,000 distinct CDR3 sequences, roughly 96% found once. What was sequenced was CD4+ T cells from PBMCs. These receptors were collected from a human donor with multiple sclerosis. CDR3s include the opening cysteine and the closing phenylalanine or tryptophan. The order of the fields is D gene, J gene, clone size, V gene, CDR3 DNA, CDR3 protein. D genes are given only for firm matches. Not every row has a clone size; where given, it reads once, few, many or a size class.

>TRBD2|TRBJ2-1|.|TRBV3-1
TGTGCCAGCAGCCTTACTAGCGGATACAATGAGCAGTTCTTC
CASSLTSGYNEQFF
>.|TRBJ1-3|.|TRBV4-3
TGCGCCAGCAGCCACGACAGCTCTGGAAACACCATATATTTT
CASSHDSSGNTIYF
>.|TRBJ1-1|.|TRBV5-1
TGCGCCAGCAGCTTGGTTGGAGGGCGGGGGAACACTGAAGCTTTCTTT
CASSLVGGRGNTEAFF
>.|TRBJ1-1|once|TRBV29-1
TGCAGCGTTTTAAAGCGTACCAGCTTGAACACTGAAGCTTTCTTT
CSVLKRTSLNTEAFF
>TRBD1|TRBJ1-1|.|TRBV29-1
TGCAGCGGGGGGGGACAGCTTCCACCGAACACTGAAGCTTTCTTT
CSGGGQLPPNTEAFF
>.|TRBJ2-1|once|TRBV27
TGTGCCAGCAGTTTTCTAGGGGCCTCCTACAATGAGCAGTTCTTC
CASSFLGASYNEQFF
>TRBD1|TRBJ1-1|.|TRBV28
TGTGCCAGCAGTTTGGAAGGGACAGCCGGAGAGGCTTTCTTT
CASSLEGTAGEAFF
>.|TRBJ2-5|.|TRBV14
TGTGCCAGCAGCTACGAAGAGACCCAGTACTTC
CASSYEETQYF
>.|TRBJ2-2|.|TRBV7-3
TGTGCCACCACTGTAGGCAGCGGGAACACCGGGGAGCTGTTTTTT
CATTVGSGNTGELFF
>.|TRBJ1-4|.|TRBV29-1
TGCAGCGTTGGTCGGGATGAAAAACTGTTTTTT
CSVGRDEKLFF
>.|TRBJ1-2|.|TRBV28
TGTGCCAGCACTCAGGGGTTTTCTGGCTACACCTTC
CASTQGFSGYTF
>.|TRBJ2-7|.|TRBV7-6
TGTGCCAGCACCCCCGCCGCTCGGGTAAGCTCCTACGAGCAGTACTTC
CASTPAARVSSYEQYF
>TRBD2|TRBJ2-5|once|TRBV2
TGTGCCAGCAGTGAGCTGGGACTAGCAGCAGAGACCCAGTACTTC
CASSELGLAAETQYF
>.|TRBJ2-1|.|TRBV20-1
TGCAGTGCTAGAGAGAAGACACACAATGAGCAGTTCTTC
CSAREKTHNEQFF
>.|TRBJ1-6|.|TRBV20-1
TGCAGTGCCGCCTCAGGGAATTCACCCCTCCACTTT
CSAASGNSPLHF
>.|TRBJ2-3|.|TRBV30
TGTGCCTGGAGTGTACTAGTGGGGAGCACAGATACGCAGTATTTT
CAWSVLVGSTDTQYF
>TRBD2|TRBJ2-1|.|TRBV19
TGTGCCAGTAGTATAGTTGGGCGGGGGTTCAATGAGCAGTTCTTC
CASSIVGRGFNEQFF
>.|TRBJ2-1|.|TRBV18
TGTGCCAGCTCACGGAAGGTAAATGCCTACAATGAGCAGTTCTTC
CASSRKVNAYNEQFF
>TRBD1|TRBJ1-2|.|TRBV27
TGTGCCAGCAGATTTCGACAGGGCTTGGGAGGTGGCTACACCTTC
CASRFRQGLGGGYTF